This T cell receptor beta chain was sequenced in a study of T-cell memory formation after mild COVID-19. Study summary: TCR clusters largely stayed donor specific. Study observations and caveats: The second-wave clones peaking on day 37 were not confirmed as SARS-CoV-2-specific. CD4/CD8 balance held among clones contracting day 15 to 85, and later expanders leaned CD4+. Some clones that responded were present in memory (sampled pre-infection), which suggests cross-reactive memory joined.

This clonotype was seen a handful of times. Its antigen remains unknown. Germline values: CDR1 SGHTA, CDR2 FQGTGA. J lost 1 base, V lost 5 bases, and 7 bases had no gene match. CDR3 length: 16 residues. TCRdb redid the calling of the 5' RACE reads with MiXCR, one entry per CDR3 protein. The sample comprises 350,000 to 400,000 distinct CDR3 sequences, around 15% of which are singletons, and about 20% rests with the top ten. Sequences were obtained from PBMCs or a T cell subset sorted from them (not recorded which). The origin of this receptor is a man younger than 35 who had mild COVID-19 (a few samples of this study predate the infection). Cell type and time point are not known. The chain uses TRBV7-3 and TRBJ2-2; 7 nucleotides align to TRBD1. The CDR3 region is CASSPSRDRNTGELFF. The CDR3 nucleotides are TGTGCCAGCAGCCCGTCCCGGGACAGGAACACCGGGGAGCTGTTTTTT.